These T cell receptor beta chains were read from a single sample in a study of T cell repertoires in cytomegalovirus infection. No antigen is known for these receptors. One entry per CDR3 protein results from TCRdb running MiXCR on the reads. Here the sample spans some 800,000 distinct CDR3 sequences, less than 35% being singletons. The sample in question was cultured CD8+ T cells from PBMCs, obtained from culture after CMV antigen stimulation. The receptors originated from a human donor in good health (CMV status not recorded). Some clones in this sample may be carry-over from other donors' samples. Both conserved end residues are part of each CDR3. D genes are given only for firm matches. A clone size is listed for some rows: how often the clone was seen (once, few, many), or a class if it is expanded.

v_call	clone_size	j_call	d_call	cdr3_aa	cdr3_nt
TRBV9	NA	TRBJ2-1	NA	CASSVEGGSYNEQFF	TGTGCCAGCAGCGTAGAGGGGGGCTCCTACAATGAGCAGTTCTTC
TRBV6-8	once	TRBJ1-1	NA	CASSYGWDGVSANTEAFF	TGTGCCAGCAGTTACGGCTGGGACGGGGTTTCGGCGAACACTGAAGCTTTCTTT
TRBV7-2	NA	TRBJ2-1	NA	CASSLGKLAYVNEQFF	TGTGCCAGCAGCTTAGGAAAACTAGCCTATGTCAATGAGCAGTTCTTC
TRBV27	NA	TRBJ1-4	NA	CASSLTRASEKLFF	TGTGCCAGCAGTTTAACTCGGGCCTCTGAAAAACTGTTTTTT
TRBV6-6	NA	TRBJ1-2	NA	CAVGGGHYGYTF	TGTGCCGTCGGCGGAGGACACTATGGCTACACCTTC
TRBV19	NA	TRBJ1-6	TRBD1	CASSHYVQGNSPLHF	TGTGCCAGTAGTCATTATGTACAGGGGAATTCACCCCTCCACTTT
TRBV28	NA	TRBJ2-1	NA	CASSSTGWEYNEQFF	TGTGCCAGCAGTTCGACAGGATGGGAGTACAATGAGCAGTTCTTC
TRBV20-1	NA	TRBJ2-7	NA	CSARDHASMEQYF	TGCAGTGCTAGAGATCATGCCAGCATGGAGCAGTACTTC
TRBV11-3	NA	TRBJ2-1	TRBD1	CASSSPGQGPSSSYNEQFF	TGTGCCAGCAGCTCACCGGGACAGGGTCCTTCGAGCTCCTACAATGAGCAGTTCTTC
TRBV7-9	few	TRBJ2-7	NA	CASSLVAVGGSYEQYF	TGTGCCAGCAGCTTAGTGGCAGTTGGGGGTAGCTACGAGCAGTACTTC
TRBV6-5	few	TRBJ1-4	NA	CASTGVGEKLFF	TGTGCCAGCACGGGGGTGGGTGAAAAACTGTTTTTT
TRBV7-9	few	TRBJ1-2	TRBD1	CASSTAVVRTGRNYGYTF	TGTGCCAGCAGCACAGCGGTTGTCAGGACAGGGAGAAACTATGGCTACACCTTC
TRBV7-6	many	TRBJ2-7	NA	CASSLFRNSYEQYF	TGTGCCAGCAGCTTGTTTCGGAACTCCTACGAGCAGTACTTC